Listed below are T cell receptor beta chains from one sample, sequenced in a study of cytomegalovirus exposure and HLA in healthy donors. Sequenced by immunoSEQ multiplex PCR; TCRdb stores in-frame clones only, minus some. The sample holds 110,000 or so clones, roughly 80% seen once. The sample was PBMCs. These receptors were taken from a man aged 30 to 39 in good health and CMV-seropositive. CDR3s include the opening cysteine and the closing phenylalanine or tryptophan. A D gene is named only where the DNA matches it firmly. Rows may omit the clone size; those that give it use once, few, many or a size class.

TGTGCCAGCGGACAGACTTTCACAGATACGCAGTATTTT	CASGQTFTDTQYF	NA	NA	TRBV6-4	TRBJ2-3
TGTGCCAGCAGGCCGACTCGACAGGGTCCCTACGAGCAGTACTTC	CASRPTRQGPYEQYF	few	TRBD1	TRBV2	TRBJ2-7
TGTGCCAGTGACTCTAGCGGGGGGGCGAGGGAGACCCAGTACTTC	CASDSSGGARETQYF	NA	TRBD2	TRBV2	TRBJ2-5
TGTGCCAGCAGCGAATACAGGGGGAGGTACGAGCAGTACTTC	CASSEYRGRYEQYF	NA	TRBD1	TRBV7-2	TRBJ2-7
TGCGCCAGCAGCCAAATCGGGACTCGTAGGGAGACCCAGTACTTC	CASSQIGTRRETQYF	NA	NA	TRBV4-1	TRBJ2-5
TGCAGCGTTGTGGGACAGGGGCAAAATCAGCCCCAGCATTTT	CSVVGQGQNQPQHF	once	TRBD1	TRBV29-1	TRBJ1-5
TGTGCCAGCAGTTACAGGGACAGGGGACGGCAGCCCCAGCATTTT	CASSYRDRGRQPQHF	NA	TRBD1	TRBV28	TRBJ1-5
TGTGCCAGCAGCTTAACAAGCGGGGGGCCCACGGAGACCCAGTACTTC	CASSLTSGGPTETQYF	NA	TRBD2	TRBV7-9	TRBJ2-5
TGTGCCAGCAGTGAAGCGAAGGGAGGAAACGGTGAAAAACTGTTTTTT	CASSEAKGGNGEKLFF	NA	NA	TRBV6-1	TRBJ1-4
TGTGCCAGCAGTTACAGACAGAAGTTAACTGAAGCTTTCTTT	CASSYRQKLTEAFF	NA	NA	TRBV6-5	TRBJ1-1
TGCGCCAGCAGCGGGGGGGGTGGAGAGACCCAGTACTTC	CASSGGGGETQYF	NA	TRBD2	TRBV5-1	TRBJ2-5
TGTGCCAGCAGTGAAGCGAGGGCCGGGGAGCTGTTTTTT	CASSEARAGELFF	NA	NA	TRBV2	TRBJ2-2
TGTGCCATCAGTGAGCCCACAGGGTTCGACACAGATACGCAGTATTTT	CAISEPTGFDTDTQYF	NA	NA	TRBV10-3	TRBJ2-3
TGTGCCAGCTCACCAAGGTTTAATGGACAGGGGGCGCACACCGGGGAGCTGTTTTTT	CASSPRFNGQGAHTGELFF	NA	TRBD1	TRBV18	TRBJ2-2
TGCGCCAGCAGCTTTATGGACAGAAACACCGGGGAGCTGTTTTTT	CASSFMDRNTGELFF	NA	NA	TRBV5-1	TRBJ2-2
TGTGCCAGCAGCTTGGGGTCCGGGACAGGGGCCTACGAGCAGTACTTC	CASSLGSGTGAYEQYF	once	TRBD1	TRBV7-3	TRBJ2-7
TGTGCCAGCAGTCCCCCACTAACGACCCTGGACGAGCAGTACTTC	CASSPPLTTLDEQYF	NA	NA	TRBV28	TRBJ2-7
TGTGCCAGCTCACCACCGGACAGGGTTAACACTGAAGCTTTCTTT	CASSPPDRVNTEAFF	NA	TRBD1	TRBV18	TRBJ1-1
TGTGCCAGCAGCCCCGGGACTAGTTTATACAATGAGCAGTTCTTC	CASSPGTSLYNEQFF	NA	TRBD2	TRBV7-6	TRBJ2-1
TGTGCCAGCAGTTCAAGCGGGGGGTTGGAGACCCAGTACTTC	CASSSSGGLETQYF	NA	TRBD2	TRBV2	TRBJ2-5